The clone carrying this T cell receptor beta chain has more than one count but fewer than ten. Germline and junction disagree at one end, which may indicate a read error. Via MiXCR, TCRdb re-called the 5' RACE reads, giving one row per CDR3 protein. Altogether about 66,000 distinct CDR3 sequences are present, about 4.2% being singletons, with the ten largest covering approximately 1.2%. The data were obtained in a study of neurological immune-mediated disorders. For the study at large: Of the roughly 35 patients who had multiple sclerosis, about 30 had the relapsing-remitting form and 3 had the secondary progressive form.

The V gene's germline CDR1 is LNHNV and CDR2 YYDKDF (reference sequence). There are 15 residues in the CDR3. Specimen: PBMCs. The receptor comes from a man aged 30 to 45 with multiple sclerosis. This rearrangement joins TRBV15 to TRBJ1-6, with D perhaps matching TRBD1 (5 bases). CDR3 sequence: CATSRVGTTASPLNF. As DNA, the CDR3 is TGTGCCACCAGCAGAGTGGGCACGACAGCTTCACCCCTCAACTTT.